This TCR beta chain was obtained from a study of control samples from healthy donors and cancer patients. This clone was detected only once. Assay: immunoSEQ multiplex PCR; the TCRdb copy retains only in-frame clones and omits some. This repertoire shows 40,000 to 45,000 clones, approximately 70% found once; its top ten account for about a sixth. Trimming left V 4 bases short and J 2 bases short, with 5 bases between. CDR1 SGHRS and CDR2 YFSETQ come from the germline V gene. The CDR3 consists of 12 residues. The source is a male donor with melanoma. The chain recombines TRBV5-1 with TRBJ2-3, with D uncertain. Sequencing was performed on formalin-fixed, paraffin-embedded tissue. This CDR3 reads CASSTDTDTQYF. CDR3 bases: TGCGCCAGCAGCACCGACACAGATACGCAGTATTTT.